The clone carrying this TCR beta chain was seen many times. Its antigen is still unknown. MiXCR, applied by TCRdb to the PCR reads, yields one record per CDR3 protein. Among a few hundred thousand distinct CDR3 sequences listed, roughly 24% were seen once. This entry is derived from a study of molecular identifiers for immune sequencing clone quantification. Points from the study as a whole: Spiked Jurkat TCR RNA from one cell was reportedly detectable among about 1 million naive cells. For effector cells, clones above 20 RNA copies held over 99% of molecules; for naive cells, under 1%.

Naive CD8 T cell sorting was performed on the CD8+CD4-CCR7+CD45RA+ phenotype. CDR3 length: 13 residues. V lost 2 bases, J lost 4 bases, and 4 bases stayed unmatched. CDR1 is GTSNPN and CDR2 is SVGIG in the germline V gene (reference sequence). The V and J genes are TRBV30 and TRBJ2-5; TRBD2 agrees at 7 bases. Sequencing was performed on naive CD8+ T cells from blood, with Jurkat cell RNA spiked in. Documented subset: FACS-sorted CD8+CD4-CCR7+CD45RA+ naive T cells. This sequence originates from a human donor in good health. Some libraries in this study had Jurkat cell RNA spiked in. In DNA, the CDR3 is TGTGCCTGGAGTTCCGTAGCGGGAGAGACCCAGTACTTC. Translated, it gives CAWSSVAGETQYF.